The clone carrying this T cell receptor (beta chain) has just one count. Other DNA sequences in the same sample also yield this CDR3. As handled by the study authors: For nucleated cells, counts were estimated from reference gene primer amplification. The table came from immunoSEQ multiplex PCR; TCRdb's copy has only in-frame clones and leaves some out. Clonal size and the V and J genes are those of that table, whereas D and trimming came from the DNA. The data show 200,000 or so clones, with 70% to 85% seen just once and 5.2% held by the top ten. The sample belongs to a study of blood T cell repertoires in COVID-19. Study-level background: Italy, Spain and the United States were the sources of the convalescent and acute COVID-19 samples. PBMCs, B-cell-depleted T cells, or T cells were the source of the cDNA or gDNA that made up the material.

CDR3 length equals 13 residues. Germline-derived CDR1 and CDR2 are MDHEN and SYDVKM. The V end was cut by 2 bases, the J end by 10 bases, with 9 bases between. The specimen was peripheral blood. The rearrangement joins TRBV28 to TRBJ1-6; weak D call: TRBD1 (5 bases). This TCR was recovered from a woman in her twenties or thirties with acute or convalescent COVID-19. The CDR3 region is CASSLGGGSPLHF. The CDR3 region has the DNA TGTGCCAGCAGTTTAGGGGGGGGGTCACCCCTCCACTTT. The full variable domain, in which reference TRBV28 and TRBJ1-6 provide the parts outside the CDR3, is DVKVTQSSRYLVKRTGEKVFLECVQDMDHENMFWYRQDPGLGLRLIYFSYDVKMKEKGDIPEGYSVSREKKERFSLILESASTNQTSMYLCASSLGGGSPLHFGNGTRLTVT.